These 21 T cell receptor beta chains came from one sample sequenced in a study of blood T cell repertoires in COVID-19. Some clones are missing from TCRdb's copy, which holds only in-frame ones; the method was immunoSEQ multiplex PCR. The data show tens of thousands of clones, with just over 85% seen just once and 12% held by the top ten. The sequencing input was peripheral blood. These receptors were obtained from a woman over 75 with active or convalescent COVID-19.

J is TRBJ2-3 and V is TRBV5-1, with 11 bases that match TRBD1. Per the germline V gene, CDR1 is SGHRS and CDR2 is YFSETQ. The CDR3 loop spans 15 amino acids. The J segment lost 6 bases and the V segment lost 0 bases, leaving 3 bases of the junction unmatched. The CDR3 sequence: CASSLEGTGGDTQYF. In DNA, the CDR3 is TGCGCCAGCAGCTTGGAAGGGACAGGGGGGGATACGCAGTATTTT.

The V call is TRBV29-1, the J call TRBJ1-4; D perhaps matches TRBD1 (5 bases). Trimming removed 6 bases from V and 7 bases from J, with 12 bases in between. This CDR3 has 12 residues. Germline lookup yields CDR1 SQVTM and CDR2 ANQGSEA. CDR3 region: CSVAGTGEKLFF. CDR3 coding DNA: TGCAGCGTGGCGGGGACCGGTGAAAAACTGTTTTTT.

This clone was observed a few times. This chain joins TRBV7-6 and TRBJ1-1; D perhaps matches TRBD1 (6 bases). Germline lookup yields CDR1 SGHVS and CDR2 FNYEAQ. This CDR3 has 13 residues. V lost 5 bases to trimming and J lost 2 bases, with 9 bases between them. CDR3 sequence reads: CASSLDRNTEAFF. Written as DNA, the CDR3 is TGTGCCAGCAGCCTGGACAGAAACACTGAAGCTTTCTTT.

The chain joins TRBV2 to TRBJ1-6; D call uncertain. Germline V gene lookup returns CDR1 SNHLY and CDR2 FYNNEI. The CDR3 length is 16 residues. V lost 6 bases to trimming and J lost 10 bases, with 22 bases between them. Here the CDR3 DNA reads TGTGCCAGCAGCGGCGGAATCAGTGTGAATAGGTCACCCCTCCACTTT. Residues: CASSGGISVNRSPLHF.

The chain links TRBV18 to TRBJ2-3, with 7 nucleotides matching TRBD2. The CDR3 length is 15 residues. Germline loops: CDR1 KGHSH, CDR2 LQKENI. Losses at the gene ends were 4 bases for V and 0 bases for J; bases not matched to a gene: 4. The CDR3 sequence is CASSLLAASTDTQYF. DNA for the CDR3: TGTGCCAGCTCACTGCTAGCGGCTAGCACAGATACGCAGTATTTT.

The J gene is TRBJ1-4, the V gene TRBV20-1; D is undetermined. Trimming removed 3 bases at V and 3 bases at J, with 14 bases between. Germline values: CDR1 DFQATT, CDR2 SNEGSKA (reference sequence). CDR3 length: 15 residues. The CDR3 region is CSASGQTLANEKLFF. In DNA, the CDR3 is TGCAGTGCTAGTGGGCAGACACTGGCTAATGAAAAACTGTTTTTT.

J is TRBJ2-3 and V is TRBV6-4, with D possibly matching TRBD2 (6 bases). V dropped 8 bases and J dropped 4 bases, with 16 bases sitting between them. Germline V gene data show CDR1 as MRHNA and CDR2 as SNTAGT. The CDR3 runs to 14 residues. CDR3 loop: CASSGNGGPDTQYF. CDR3 in DNA: TGTGCCAGCTCGGGGAACGGGGGACCAGATACGCAGTATTTT.

This clone has only a few counts. The CDR3 region is CASRTSGELRGAEQYF. In DNA form, the CDR3 reads TGCGCCAGCAGGACTAGCGGGGAACTACGAGGGGCCGAGCAGTACTTC. The genes are TRBV5-1 and TRBJ2-7; 11 bases match TRBD2. J gave up 6 bases and V 5 bases, and 13 bases lay outside the gene matches. The germline CDR1 and CDR2 sequences are SGHRS and YFSETQ. The CDR3 sequence is 16 residues long. The full variable domain, rest sourced from reference TRBV5-1 and TRBJ2-7, is KAGVTQTPRYLIKTRGQQVTLSCSPISGHRSVSWYQQTPGQGLQFLFEYFSETQRNKGNFPGRFSGRQFSNSRSEMNVSTLELGDSALYLCASRTSGELRGAEQYFGPGTRLTVT.

The chain couples TRBV7-8 to TRBJ1-1; D is perhaps TRBD1 (6 bases). CDR1 SGHVS and CDR2 FQNEAQ come from the germline V gene. With 5 bases removed from V and 4 bases from J, the gap between germline ends came to 17 bases. The CDR3 totals 15 residues. The CDR3 bases are TGTGCCAGCAGCACAACGTCCCAGGGGCCCACTGAAGCTTTCTTT. This translates into CASSTTSQGPTEAFF.

This chain connects TRBV6-5 to TRBJ1-5; D gene uncertain. The CDR3 spans 15 residues. V dropped 7 bases and J dropped 3 bases, with 16 bases sitting between them. Germline values: CDR1 MNHEY, CDR2 SVGAGI. CDR3 region: CASKLKVDFNQPQHF. DNA for the CDR3: TGTGCCAGCAAACTAAAGGTCGATTTCAATCAGCCCCAGCATTTT.

The rearrangement links TRBV7-9 to TRBJ2-3; possibly TRBD1 for D (7 bases). V shed 0 bases and J shed 2 bases, with 12 bases lying between them. Germline loops: CDR1 SEHNR, CDR2 FQNEAQ (reference sequence). There are 16 residues in the CDR3. In DNA, the CDR3 is TGTGCCAGCAGCTTAGCGGAGGGGGCGTTCACAGATACGCAGTATTTT. Translating gives CASSLAEGAFTDTQYF.

J is TRBJ2-1 and V is TRBV2; a weak D match, TRBD1 (5 bases). Germline CDR1 reads SNHLY; CDR2 reads FYNNEI. The V end lost 2 bases, the J end lost 6 bases, and 14 bases lay between the germline ends. CDR3 length equals 15 residues. The CDR3 reads CASSEQGSGVNEQFF. The CDR3 bases are TGTGCCAGCAGTGAACAGGGTAGTGGGGTCAATGAGCAGTTCTTC.

The rearrangement uses TRBV29-1 and TRBJ1-2, with D maybe TRBD1 (6 bases). V was cut by 8 bases and J by 4 bases, with 17 bases left in between. The CDR3 has 13 residues. The germline V gene has CDR1 SQVTM and CDR2 ANQGSEA. The CDR3 DNA sequence: TGCAGCTACTCCAGGGGAATGACCTATGGCTACACCTTC. This encodes CSYSRGMTYGYTF.

The CDR3 is CASSTDTYQPQHF. The CDR3 DNA is TGTGCCAGCTCAACCGACACCTATCAGCCCCAGCATTTT. J is TRBJ1-5 and V is TRBV18; D not resolved. Germline V gives CDR1 KGHSH, CDR2 LQKENI. The V and J ends lost 5 bases and 5 bases respectively, with 10 bases between them. This CDR3 is built from 13 residues. The whole variable domain, remainder taken from reference TRBV18 and TRBJ1-5, is NAGVMQNPRHLVRRRGQEARLRCSPMKGHSHVYWYRQLPEEGLKFMVYLQKENIIDESGMPKERFSAEFPKEGPSILRIQQVVRGDSAAYFCASSTDTYQPQHFGDGTRLSIL.

The rearrangement links TRBV6-5 to TRBJ1-4; the match to TRBD1 covers 8 bases. The trim removed 6 bases at V and 8 bases at J, leaving 11 bases unmatched. CDR1 is MNHEY, CDR2 SVGAGI, per germline. This CDR3 has 15 residues. The CDR3 DNA reads as TGTGCCAGCAGAACCCCCGGACAGGGAGGAGAAAAACTGTTTTTT. This sequence encodes CASRTPGQGGEKLFF.

This chain uses TRBV19 with TRBJ2-1, with 9 positions matching TRBD2. Germline V lookup: CDR1 LNHDA, CDR2 SQIVND (reference sequence). Trimming cost V 3 bases and J 8 bases; bases outside gene matches: 5. The CDR3 is 14 residues long. DNA for the CDR3: TGTGCCAGTAGTATTAGCGGGAGATTCTATGAGCAGTTCTTC. Amino acids: CASSISGRFYEQFF.

This clone has a handful of counts. The V and J genes are TRBV30 and TRBJ1-6; TRBD1 might be the D (6 bases). The ends were cut back, 0 bases at V and 3 bases at J, with 12 bases in the middle. CDR1 is GTSNPN and CDR2 is SVGIG in the germline V gene (reference sequence). This CDR3 has 16 amino acids. The CDR3 DNA follows: TGTGCCTGGAGTGTAGTTGGACAGCACTATAATTCACCCCTCCACTTT. This encodes CAWSVVGQHYNSPLHF.

The sample holds one count of this clone. The DNA of the CDR3 is TGTGCCAGCAGCAACGAACAGGGGCTGGGGGAAAAACTGTTTTTT. Translation gives CASSNEQGLGEKLFF. The rearrangement joins TRBV3-1 (or the pseudogene TRBV3-2) to TRBJ1-4, with 7 bases matching TRBD1. The V gene's germline CDR1 is LGHDT and CDR2 YNNKEL (reference sequence). The CDR3 consists of 15 residues. Trimming at V came to 5 bases and at J to 8 bases, leaving 11 bases not matched to a gene.

V gene TRBV11-2 combines with J gene TRBJ2-5, with D tentatively TRBD2 (5 bases). Trimming removed 4 bases from V and 7 bases from J, with 10 bases in between. This CDR3 region has 12 residues. The germline CDR1 and CDR2 sequences are SGHAT and FQNNGV. This chain's CDR3 is CASSSQTRTQYF. For the CDR3, the DNA is TGTGCCAGCAGCTCCCAAACTAGGACCCAGTACTTC. The full variable domain, with the rest looked up from reference TRBV11-2 and TRBJ2-5, is EAGVAQSPRYKIIEKRQSVAFWCNPISGHATLYWYQQILGQGPKLLIQFQNNGVVDDSQLPKDRFSAERLKGVDSTLKIQPAKLEDSAVYLCASSSQTRTQYFGPGTRLLVL.

The rearrangement uses TRBV19 and TRBJ2-2; 11 bases align to TRBD2. Trimming removed 6 bases from V and 7 bases from J; junction bases left unmatched: 10. The CDR3 consists of 16 residues. From germline, CDR1 is LNHDA and CDR2 SQIVND (reference sequence). The CDR3 DNA follows: TGTGCCAGTAGCACCCGGGGTAGCGGGGGGGACGGGGAGCTGTTTTTT. This sequence encodes CASSTRGSGGDGELFF.

The rearrangement joins TRBV19 to TRBJ1-5, with TRBD1 as a possible D gene (5 bases). V was shortened by 5 bases and J by 6 bases, with 20 bases between the two germline ends. The CDR3 is made up of 16 amino acids. Germline CDR1 is LNHDA and CDR2 is SQIVND (reference sequence). CDR3 loop: CASSRTAGGNRQPQHF. The CDR3 nucleotides read TGTGCCAGTAGTCGTACGGCCGGGGGGAATCGTCAGCCCCAGCATTTT.